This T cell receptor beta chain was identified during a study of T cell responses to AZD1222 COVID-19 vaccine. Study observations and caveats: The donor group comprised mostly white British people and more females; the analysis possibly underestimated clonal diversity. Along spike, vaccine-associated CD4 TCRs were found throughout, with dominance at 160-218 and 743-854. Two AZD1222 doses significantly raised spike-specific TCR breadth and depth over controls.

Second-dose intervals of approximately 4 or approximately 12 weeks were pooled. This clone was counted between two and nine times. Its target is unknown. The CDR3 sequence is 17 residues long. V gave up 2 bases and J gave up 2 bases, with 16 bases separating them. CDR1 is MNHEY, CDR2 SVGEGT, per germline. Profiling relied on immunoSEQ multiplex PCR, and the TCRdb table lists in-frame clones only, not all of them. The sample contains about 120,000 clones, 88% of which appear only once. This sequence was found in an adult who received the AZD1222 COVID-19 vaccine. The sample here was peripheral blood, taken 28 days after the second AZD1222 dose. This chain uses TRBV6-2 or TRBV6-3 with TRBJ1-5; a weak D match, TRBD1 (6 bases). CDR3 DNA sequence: TGTGCCAGCAGTTACACTCGGGGGCGAATCGGCAATCAGCCCCAGCATTTT. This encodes CASSYTRGRIGNQPQHF.